This T cell receptor (beta chain) was identified in a study of T cells in Graves' hyperthyroidism and ophthalmopathy. Details on this clonotype: Its antigen remains unknown.

It was uncontrolled infection, other autoimmune disease, pregnancy or lactation that excluded patients. Regions amplified from RNA transcripts were the TCR beta CDR3 regions. TCR CDR3 regions were first amplified by RT-PCR with HTBI primers. TCRdb independently ran MiXCR on the multiplex PCR reads; one entry per CDR3 protein. The sample records 330,000 or so distinct CDR3 sequences, approximately 18% being singletons. This CDR3 is built from 13 residues. The germline V and J ends were trimmed by 1 base and 7 bases, with 10 bases remaining between them. Study outcomes and limitations: Stable hyperthyroidism was told apart from ophthalmopathy by a model built on 13 V-J features. Ophthalmopathy was predicted by the model a median of approximately 6 months ahead of onset.

The clonotype originates from a woman aged 35 to 49 with Graves' ophthalmopathy. J is TRBJ1-2 and V is TRBV12-3 or TRBV12-4; D not resolved. Material: blood. The CDR3 loop reads CASSLGEGFGYTF. CDR3 nucleotide sequence: TGTGCCAGCAGTTTAGGGGAAGGGTTTGGCTACACCTTC.